One TCR beta chain is described in this entry. Its antigen is not identified. Profiled with immunoSEQ multiplex PCR; TCRdb holds only in-frame clones, not every one. The top ten clones hold 3% to 4% of a sample with tens of thousands of clones, approximately 82% of them seen once. CD4+ T cells were isolated after 10 days of culture. PCR showed that the person got SARS-CoV-2 infection at some point between March and December 2020. As their vaccination, participants received two doses of either BNT162b2 or mRNA-1273. At days 3 and 7, half of the medium was exchanged for IL-2 medium. This sample was included in a study of vaccination effects on CD4 cells after COVID-19. Background on the study: Each of a few convalescent patients underwent sampling at an early and a late point after vaccination.

The study, taken as a whole, reports: There was marked clonal contraction among infection- and vaccine-induced clones late after vaccination.

This sequence was found in a human donor who had a prior SARS-CoV-2 infection. This material consisted of CD4+ T cells from PBMCs cultured without peptide, taken after COVID-19 vaccination.

The CDR3 sequence is CASRNRGPETQYF. Here the CDR3 DNA reads TGTGCCAGCAGAAACAGGGGGCCGGAGACCCAGTACTTC. This chain links TRBV6-5 with TRBJ2-5, with TRBD1 matching 9 bases. Germline lookup yields CDR1 MNHEY and CDR2 SVGAGI. V shed 6 bases and J 5 bases; nucleotides not matched to a gene: 4. The CDR3 is 13 residues long.